The sequence of this TCR beta chain was determined in a study of blood T cells in healthy people across ages. Findings and caveats of the study: Naive T cell percentage strongly correlated with TCR beta diversity.

The CDR3 has 14 residues. After removal of 5 bases from V and 4 bases from J, the junction contained 6 bases not matched to a gene. CDR1 is DFQATT and CDR2 is SNEGSKA in the germline V gene (reference sequence). The authors ran a second PCR of about 6 to 12 cycles using a sample-barcoded 5' primer and a J-beta primer mix. MiXCR, applied by TCRdb to the 5' RACE reads, yields one record per CDR3 protein. The sample lists hundreds of thousands of distinct CDR3 sequences, more than 40% occurring once. A note on this clonotype: The target antigen is unknown.

The clonotype originates from a woman aged 55-70 years in good health. The sequencing input was blood. This chain uses TRBV20-1 with TRBJ2-2, with 8 nucleotides matching TRBD1. CDR3 in DNA: TGCAGTGCTCAGGACAGGGAATCCACCGGGGAGCTGTTTTTT. Translation gives CSAQDRESTGELFF.